Listed here are 24 T cell receptor beta chains from one sample, sequenced in a study of blood T cell repertoires in COVID-19. Profiled with immunoSEQ multiplex PCR; TCRdb holds only in-frame clones, not every one. Of about 100,000 clones detected, 85% to 95% appear once; the ten largest clones hold approximately 1.2%. The sample taken for sequencing was peripheral blood. The receptor set was obtained from a woman aged 25 to 39 with acute or convalescent COVID-19.

The V gene is TRBV11-3, the J gene TRBJ2-5, with unresolved D. The germline CDR1 and CDR2 sequences are SGHNT and YENEEA. The CDR3 spans 14 residues. The ends were cut back, 1 base at V and 1 base at J, with 7 bases in the middle. DNA of the CDR3: TGTGCCAGCAGCTTAGGCGGCGTCCAAGAGACCCAGTACTTC. Its protein product is CASSLGGVQETQYF.

This clone was counted a few times. This chain links TRBV18 with TRBJ1-1, with TRBD1 matching 12 bases. The CDR3 is 17 residues long. Per the germline V gene, CDR1 is KGHSH and CDR2 is LQKENI. V shed 2 bases and J 1 base; nucleotides not matched to a gene: 5. CDR3 amino acids: CASSPGTGGGWNTEAFF. The CDR3 coding sequence is TGTGCCAGCTCACCAGGGACAGGGGGCGGCTGGAACACTGAAGCTTTCTTT.

The J gene is TRBJ2-1, the V gene TRBV4-3, with D perhaps being TRBD1 or TRBD2 (9 bases each). The germline V and J ends were trimmed by 4 bases and 4 bases, with 26 bases remaining between them. The germline CDR1 and CDR2 sequences are LGHNA and YSLEER. This CDR3 has 19 residues. CDR3 in amino acids: CASSPQGQGGLAGYNEQFF. CDR3 sequence (DNA): TGCGCCAGCAGCCCCCAGGGACAGGGTGGCCTAGCGGGATACAATGAGCAGTTCTTC.

CDR3 coding DNA: TGTGCCAGCAGCTTGCGTGAGACGGGTGAAGCTTTCTTT. It encodes CASSLRETGEAFF. The chain combines TRBV5-6 with TRBJ1-1; D is ambiguous. The V end lost 1 base, the J end lost 7 bases, and 11 bases lay between the germline ends. The CDR3 has 13 amino acids. Germline V CDR1 and CDR2: SGHDT, YYEEEE.

The chain uses TRBV5-4 and TRBJ2-6, with D tentatively TRBD1 (5 bases). The CDR3 runs to 16 residues. V shed 0 bases and J shed 4 bases, with 11 bases lying between them. CDR1 and CDR2 (germline): SGHNT, YYREEE (reference sequence). The CDR3 region is CASSLEPGSGANVLTF. CDR3 in DNA: TGTGCCAGCAGCTTGGAACCAGGGTCGGGGGCCAACGTCCTGACTTTC.

J is TRBJ1-2 and V is TRBV3-1 (or the pseudogene TRBV3-2); D is ambiguous. The CDR3 is 15 amino acids. Germline CDR1 and CDR2: LGHDT and YNNKEL (reference sequence). Trimming took 2 bases from V and 7 from J, leaving 17 bases between them. CDR3 nucleotide sequence: TGTGCCAGCAGCCAAAGCGGGCGACCTGTGACTGGCTACACCTTC. It encodes CASSQSGRPVTGYTF.

This sequence joins TRBV7-6 and TRBJ2-5; a possible D gene is TRBD2 (5 bases). The CDR3 sequence is 16 residues long. The germline V and J ends were trimmed by 7 bases and 2 bases, with 20 bases remaining between them. Germline V gives CDR1 SGHVS, CDR2 FNYEAQ. The CDR3 sequence: CASTPLGSRGQETQYF. CDR3 coding DNA: TGTGCCAGCACCCCGCTAGGTTCCCGCGGGCAAGAGACCCAGTACTTC.

The chain recombines TRBV10-1 with TRBJ2-7, with D possibly being TRBD1 (5 bases). The CDR3 covers 15 residues. With 3 bases removed from V and 0 bases from J, the gap between germline ends came to 12 bases. CDR1 WNHNN and CDR2 SYGVQD come from the germline V gene (reference sequence). The CDR3 loop is CASSDGHPSSYEQYF. In nucleotides, the CDR3 is TGCGCCAGCAGTGACGGACACCCGAGCTCCTACGAGCAGTACTTC.

V gene TRBV11-3 combines with J gene TRBJ2-3, with D perhaps TRBD2 (7 bases). This CDR3 region has 14 residues. Germline V gene sequence: CDR1 SGHNT, CDR2 YENEEA. Trimming pared 8 bases from V and 5 bases from J, leaving 17 bases between. The CDR3, as DNA: TGTGCCAGCGGCAACCCCGGGGGGCAAGATACGCAGTATTTT. Protein product: CASGNPGGQDTQYF.

The chain employs TRBV4-1 and TRBJ2-7, with a possible D match to TRBD1 (6 bases). V lost 3 bases and J 3 bases, leaving 18 bases between the germline ends. The V gene's germline CDR1 is MGHRA and CDR2 YSYEKL. The CDR3 totals 16 residues. CDR3 DNA sequence: TGCGCCAGCAGCCACGCTCTCACAGGGTTCAACTACGAGCAGTACTTC. Amino acids: CASSHALTGFNYEQYF.

The V and J genes are TRBV4-1 and TRBJ1-2; 7 positions match TRBD1. The CDR3 is 14 residues long. V trimming: 2 bases; J trimming: 3 bases; junction bases outside the gene matches: 3. The germline V gene has CDR1 MGHRA and CDR2 YSYEKL. The CDR3 here is CASSQSGQDYGYTF. CDR3 in DNA: TGCGCCAGCAGCCAATCCGGACAGGACTATGGCTACACCTTC.

The chain uses TRBV28 and TRBJ1-5; TRBD1 agrees at 11 bases. Germline loops: CDR1 MDHEN, CDR2 SYDVKM. The CDR3 contains 15 residues. V lost 6 bases to trimming and J lost 4 bases; unmatched junction nucleotides: 5. CDR3 residues: CASSGTGGPNQPQHF. The CDR3 DNA reads as TGTGCCAGCAGCGGGACAGGGGGACCTAATCAGCCCCAGCATTTT.

The sample holds one count of this clone. The genes are TRBV28 and TRBJ1-3; no clear D. V shed 0 bases and J shed 3 bases, with 12 bases lying between them. CDR3 size: 16 residues. Germline V CDR1 and CDR2: MDHEN, SYDVKM. In DNA, the CDR3 is TGTGCCAGCAGTTTATGGGCGGGCCTCGGTGGAAACACCATATATTTT. This translates into CASSLWAGLGGNTIYF.

The chain combines TRBV2 with TRBJ1-6; 9 bases line up with TRBD1. Per germline, CDR1 SNHLY and CDR2 FYNNEI. This CDR3 comprises 12 residues. V was clipped by 10 bases and J by 8 bases; unmatched bases: 3. The CDR3 bases are TGTGCCACTAGGACAGGGGATTCACCCCTCCACTTT. It is translated as CATRTGDSPLHF. Full variable domain (remainder filled in from reference TRBV2 and TRBJ1-6): EPEVTQTPSHQVTQMGQEVILRCVPISNHLYFYWYRQILGQKVEFLVSFYNNEISEKSEIFDDQFSVERPDGSNFTLKIRSTKLEDSAMYFCATRTGDSPLHFGNGTRLTVT.

The chain is built from TRBV9 and TRBJ2-2, with D uncertain. The germline V and J ends were trimmed by 0 bases and 6 bases, with 12 bases remaining between them. This CDR3 has 15 amino acids. Germline V gene sequence: CDR1 SGDLS, CDR2 YYNGEE. CDR3: CASSVGISQSGELFF. CDR3 in DNA: TGTGCCAGCAGCGTAGGTATCAGTCAATCCGGGGAGCTGTTTTTT.

The chain links TRBV10-3 to TRBJ1-6; a weak D match, TRBD1 (5 bases). Trimming took 4 bases from V and 4 from J, leaving 11 bases between them. CDR3 length equals 15 residues. Germline CDR1 and CDR2: ENHRY and SYGVKD. For the CDR3, the DNA is TGTGCCATCAGTGGGAAGGGGCTTTATAATTCACCCCTCCACTTT. It encodes CAISGKGLYNSPLHF.

The V and J genes are TRBV2 and TRBJ1-4, with a tentative D call TRBD1 (6 bases). CDR3 size: 15 residues. CDR1 SNHLY and CDR2 FYNNEI come from the germline V gene. Trimming took 5 bases from V and 1 from J, leaving 11 bases between them. CDR3 coding DNA: TGTGCCAGCAGTACCTCCAGGGGAACTAATGAAAAACTGTTTTTT. As protein: CASSTSRGTNEKLFF.

The chain combines TRBV15 with TRBJ2-1; perhaps TRBD2 as D (5 bases). Germline CDR1 LNHNV, CDR2 YYDKDF (reference sequence). This CDR3 has 14 amino acids. The ends were cut back, 1 base at V and 7 bases at J, with 11 bases in the middle. CDR3 DNA sequence: TGTGCCACCAGCAGAGGAGCGGCGGTGAATGAGCAGTTCTTC. It codes for CATSRGAAVNEQFF.

This chain joins TRBV28 and TRBJ2-1, with 13 bases lining up with TRBD2. Germline-derived CDR1 and CDR2 are MDHEN and SYDVKM. Trimming removed 5 bases from V and 0 bases from J; junction bases left unmatched: 22. The CDR3 is 23 residues long. CDR3 bases: TGTGCCAGCAGTATACCATATCTGACTAGCGGGAGGTCTATTACAAGCTCCTACAATGAGCAGTTCTTC. It specifies CASSIPYLTSGRSITSSYNEQFF. Looking up the rest from reference TRBV28 and TRBJ2-1 gives the full variable domain: DVKVTQSSRYLVKRTGEKVFLECVQDMDHENMFWYRQDPGLGLRLIYFSYDVKMKEKGDIPEGYSVSREKKERFSLILESASTNQTSMYLCASSIPYLTSGRSITSSYNEQFFGPGTRLTVL.

This rearrangement joins TRBV19 to TRBJ1-4, with a weak D call TRBD1 (5 bases). Germline assignment: CDR1 LNHDA and CDR2 SQIVND (reference sequence). The CDR3 contains 20 residues. V was pared by 5 bases and J by 4 bases, with 29 bases between. The chain's CDR3 is CASSPDTAGPKGLDNEKLFF. The CDR3 DNA sequence: TGTGCCAGTAGTCCAGACACGGCAGGGCCCAAAGGCCTGGATAATGAAAAACTGTTTTTT.

The chain employs TRBV30 and TRBJ1-2; 7 bases are a match to TRBD1. From germline, CDR1 is GTSNPN and CDR2 SVGIG (reference sequence). CDR3 length equals 12 residues. With V trimmed by 4 bases and J by 7 bases, 6 bases remained unmatched. The CDR3 DNA reads TGTGCCTGGACCACGACAGGGAGTGGCTACACCTTC. Translation: CAWTTTGSGYTF. The full variable domain, completed using reference TRBV30 and TRBJ1-2, is SQTIHQWPATLVQPVGSPLSLECTVEGTSNPNLYWYRQAAGRGLQLLFYSVGIGQISSEVPQNLSASRPQDRQFILSSKKLLLSDSGFYLCAWTTTGSGYTFGSGTRLTVV.

V and J are TRBV19 and TRBJ2-7; D perhaps matches TRBD2 (6 bases). Trimming removed 3 bases at V and 7 bases at J, with 19 bases between. Germline CDR1 and CDR2: LNHDA and SQIVND (reference sequence). CDR3 length: 15 amino acids. The CDR3 DNA is TGTGCCAGTAGTATTCCCGGGACTTATTCCGTGGAGCAGTACTTC. Translated, it gives CASSIPGTYSVEQYF.

The chain recombines TRBV19 with TRBJ2-7, with 7 bases fitting TRBD2. The CDR3 consists of 16 residues. Germline V gene sequence: CDR1 LNHDA, CDR2 SQIVND (reference sequence). V lost 6 bases, J lost 2 bases, and 13 bases stayed unmatched. The CDR3 protein is CASRSRGAGIAYEQYF. CDR3 bases: TGTGCCAGTAGATCAAGGGGAGCGGGAATCGCCTACGAGCAGTACTTC.

The chain links TRBV3-1 (or the pseudogene TRBV3-2) to TRBJ1-1; D possibly corresponds to TRBD1 (5 bases). Germline CDR1 LGHDT, CDR2 YNNKEL (reference sequence). The CDR3 runs to 14 residues. V lost 1 base and J lost 1, with 7 bases in between. Here the CDR3 reads CASSQVDKNTEAFF. CDR3 DNA: TGTGCCAGCAGCCAAGTGGACAAGAACACTGAAGCTTTCTTT.